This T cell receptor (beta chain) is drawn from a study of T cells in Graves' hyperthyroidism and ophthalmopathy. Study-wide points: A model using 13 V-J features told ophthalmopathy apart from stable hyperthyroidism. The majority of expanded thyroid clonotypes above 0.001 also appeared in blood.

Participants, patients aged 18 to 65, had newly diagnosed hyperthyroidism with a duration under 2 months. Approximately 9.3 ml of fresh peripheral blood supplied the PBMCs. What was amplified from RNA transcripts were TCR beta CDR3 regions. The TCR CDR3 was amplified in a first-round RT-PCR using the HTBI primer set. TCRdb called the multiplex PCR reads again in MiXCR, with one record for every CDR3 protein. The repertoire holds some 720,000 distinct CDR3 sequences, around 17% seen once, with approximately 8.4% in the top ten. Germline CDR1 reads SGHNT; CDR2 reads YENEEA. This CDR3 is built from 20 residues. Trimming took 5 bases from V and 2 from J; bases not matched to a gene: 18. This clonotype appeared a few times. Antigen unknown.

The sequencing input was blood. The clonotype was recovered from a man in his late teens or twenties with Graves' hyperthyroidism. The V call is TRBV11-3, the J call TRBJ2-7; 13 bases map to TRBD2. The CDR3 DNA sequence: TGTGCCAGCAGCGGGACTAGCGGGATCCCCTGGGATCCTTCCACCTACGAGCAGTACTTC. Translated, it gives CASSGTSGIPWDPSTYEQYF.